A selection of T cell receptor beta chains follows, all from one sample in a study of blood T cell repertoires in COVID-19. TCRdb's table, derived via immunoSEQ multiplex PCR, lists solely in-frame clones and lacks some. Of about 170,000 clones in the sample, 70% to 90% were seen once. Sequencing was carried out using peripheral blood. The source is a man between 45 and 60 years old who had recovered from COVID-19. The CDR3 runs from the conserved cysteine through the conserved F or W. A D gene is named only where the DNA matches it firmly. Some rows have no size entry. The others give once, few or many, or a class for an expanded clone.

TRBJ2-7 - TRBV2 - TGTGCCAGCACACATGAAGGACATCCCTACGAGCAGTACTTC CASTHEGHPYEQYF
TRBJ2-3 - TRBV30 - TGTGCCTGGAGCCTAAGTGGGGGGAGGAGGGATACGCAGTATTTT CAWSLSGGRRDTQYF
TRBJ1-5 - TRBV28 - TGTGCCAGCAGTTTAAGGGGTGGAGGCAATCAGCCCCAGCATTTT CASSLRGGGNQPQHF
TRBJ1-1 - TRBV29-1 - TGCAGCGTTGAAGAAGCGGGCACCAACACTGAAGCTTTCTTT CSVEEAGTNTEAFF
TRBJ2-7 once TRBV7-6 TRBD2 TGTGCCAGCAGCCACAGCGGGGGGGCCCGGGAGCAGTACTTC CASSHSGGAREQYF
TRBJ2-1 - TRBV27 TRBD2 TGTGCCAGCAGTCGGACTAGCGGCATATACAATGAGCAGTTCTTC CASSRTSGIYNEQFF
TRBJ2-3 - TRBV13 TRBD2 TGTGCCAGCAGCTTTTATGGACGTCTAGCGGGGAGAGATACGCAGTATTTT CASSFYGRLAGRDTQYF
TRBJ2-1 - TRBV6-2/TRBV6-3 - TGTGCCAGCAGTTACTTACTGTCGGGTGGGGAGCAGTTCTTC CASSYLLSGGEQFF
TRBJ2-7 - TRBV7-9 - TGTGCCAGCAGCTTACTGGGGAGCGGCGAGCAGTACTTC CASSLLGSGEQYF
TRBJ2-3 - TRBV7-6 - TGTGCCAGCAGCTTAGCGGGGGGGGGCGTGAGCACAGATACGCAGTATTTT CASSLAGGGVSTDTQYF
TRBJ1-2 few TRBV14 TRBD1 TGTGCCAGCAGCCAAGAAGGGACAGGGCGATATGGTGGCTACACCTTC CASSQEGTGRYGGYTF
TRBJ1-1 - TRBV19 - TGTGCCAGTAGTATGAGAGGGAACACTGAAGCTTTCTTT CASSMRGNTEAFF
TRBJ1-1 - TRBV27 TRBD1 TGTGCCAGCAGGAAACAACAACAGGGGGCGAGTACTGAAGCTTTCTTT CASRKQQQGASTEAFF
TRBJ1-3 - TRBV7-2 - TGTGCCAGCAGCTACGAGGCGATTCCTGTGGATTTT CASSYEAIPVDF
TRBJ1-2 - TRBV19 - TGTGCCAGTAGTTTTGAACGGGACACTCTACGAGGCTACACCTTC CASSFERDTLRGYTF
TRBJ2-3 - TRBV7-3 - TGTGCCAGCAGCTTAGGCAGCACAGATACGCAGTATTTT CASSLGSTDTQYF